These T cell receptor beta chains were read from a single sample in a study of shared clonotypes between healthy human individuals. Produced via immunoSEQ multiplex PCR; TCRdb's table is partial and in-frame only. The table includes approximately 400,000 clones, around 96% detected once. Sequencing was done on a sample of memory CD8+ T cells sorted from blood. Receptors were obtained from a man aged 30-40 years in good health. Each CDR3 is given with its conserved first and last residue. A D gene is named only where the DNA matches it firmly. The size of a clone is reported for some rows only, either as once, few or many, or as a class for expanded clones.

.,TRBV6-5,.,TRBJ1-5,CASSRDRSNQPQHF,TGTGCCAGCAGCCGCGACAGAAGCAATCAGCCCCAGCATTTT
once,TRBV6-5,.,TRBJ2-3,CASSYRDSTDTQYF,TGTGCCAGCAGTTACAGGGACAGCACAGATACGCAGTATTTT
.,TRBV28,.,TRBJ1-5,CASSFPRVSNQPQHF,TGTGCCAGCAGTTTTCCCAGGGTGAGCAATCAGCCCCAGCATTTT
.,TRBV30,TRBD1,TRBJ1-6,CAWSTSGTARPRSSPLHF,TGTGCCTGGAGTACCTCCGGGACAGCAAGACCACGGTCGTCACCCCTCCACTTT
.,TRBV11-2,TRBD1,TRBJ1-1,CASSLEVTGDTEAFF,TGTGCCAGCAGCTTAGAGGTGACAGGGGATACTGAAGCTTTCTTT
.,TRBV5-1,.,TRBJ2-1,CASSLRLGEQFF,TGCGCCAGCAGCCTCCGGTTGGGGGAGCAGTTCTTC
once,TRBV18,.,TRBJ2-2,CASSPMDRRELFF,TGTGCCAGCTCACCAATGGACAGACGGGAGCTGTTTTTT
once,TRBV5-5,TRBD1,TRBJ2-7,CASSIGTGGYEQYF,TGTGCCAGCAGCATCGGGACAGGGGGTTACGAGCAGTACTTC
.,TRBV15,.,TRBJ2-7,CATSRGAGLSYEQYF,TGTGCCACCAGCAGAGGGGCAGGGCTTTCTTACGAGCAGTACTTC
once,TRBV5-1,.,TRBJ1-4,CASRRFATNEKLFF,TGCGCCAGCCGTCGGTTTGCAACTAATGAAAAACTGTTTTTT
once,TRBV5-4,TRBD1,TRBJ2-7,CASSTKTGGPYEQYF,TGTGCCAGCAGCACAAAAACAGGGGGCCCCTACGAGCAGTACTTC
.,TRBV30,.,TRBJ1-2,CAWSHRSGYTF,TGTGCCTGGAGTCACAGGAGTGGCTACACCTTC
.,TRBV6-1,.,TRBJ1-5,CASSEWGAGNQPQHF,TGTGCCAGCAGTGAATGGGGAGCAGGGAATCAGCCCCAGCATTTT
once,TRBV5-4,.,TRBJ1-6,CASSLEGSYNSPLHF,TGTGCCAGCAGCTTGGAGGGCTCCTATAATTCACCCCTCCACTTT